The T cell receptor beta chain described here comes from a study of shared clonotypes between healthy human individuals. The J segment lost 4 bases and the V segment lost 4 bases, leaving 6 bases of the junction unmatched. The CDR3 has 15 amino acids. The germline V gene has CDR1 SGHTS and CDR2 YDEGEE. TCRdb's copy holds only in-frame clones and misses some; the assay was immunoSEQ multiplex PCR. The sample carries 2 million to 2.5 million clones, 80% to 95% recorded once. The sequence derives from a man between 18 and 29 years old in good health. Some clones in this sample may be carry-over from other donors' samples. The sample comprised naive CD4+ T cells from PBMCs. Subset denoted: CD45RA+ positively selected. This chain connects TRBV5-8 to TRBJ2-3; 10 bases line up with TRBD1. CDR3 nucleotides: TGTGCCAGCAGCCCAACCGGGACAGGGGCAGATACGCAGTATTTT. It codes for CASSPTGTGADTQYF.